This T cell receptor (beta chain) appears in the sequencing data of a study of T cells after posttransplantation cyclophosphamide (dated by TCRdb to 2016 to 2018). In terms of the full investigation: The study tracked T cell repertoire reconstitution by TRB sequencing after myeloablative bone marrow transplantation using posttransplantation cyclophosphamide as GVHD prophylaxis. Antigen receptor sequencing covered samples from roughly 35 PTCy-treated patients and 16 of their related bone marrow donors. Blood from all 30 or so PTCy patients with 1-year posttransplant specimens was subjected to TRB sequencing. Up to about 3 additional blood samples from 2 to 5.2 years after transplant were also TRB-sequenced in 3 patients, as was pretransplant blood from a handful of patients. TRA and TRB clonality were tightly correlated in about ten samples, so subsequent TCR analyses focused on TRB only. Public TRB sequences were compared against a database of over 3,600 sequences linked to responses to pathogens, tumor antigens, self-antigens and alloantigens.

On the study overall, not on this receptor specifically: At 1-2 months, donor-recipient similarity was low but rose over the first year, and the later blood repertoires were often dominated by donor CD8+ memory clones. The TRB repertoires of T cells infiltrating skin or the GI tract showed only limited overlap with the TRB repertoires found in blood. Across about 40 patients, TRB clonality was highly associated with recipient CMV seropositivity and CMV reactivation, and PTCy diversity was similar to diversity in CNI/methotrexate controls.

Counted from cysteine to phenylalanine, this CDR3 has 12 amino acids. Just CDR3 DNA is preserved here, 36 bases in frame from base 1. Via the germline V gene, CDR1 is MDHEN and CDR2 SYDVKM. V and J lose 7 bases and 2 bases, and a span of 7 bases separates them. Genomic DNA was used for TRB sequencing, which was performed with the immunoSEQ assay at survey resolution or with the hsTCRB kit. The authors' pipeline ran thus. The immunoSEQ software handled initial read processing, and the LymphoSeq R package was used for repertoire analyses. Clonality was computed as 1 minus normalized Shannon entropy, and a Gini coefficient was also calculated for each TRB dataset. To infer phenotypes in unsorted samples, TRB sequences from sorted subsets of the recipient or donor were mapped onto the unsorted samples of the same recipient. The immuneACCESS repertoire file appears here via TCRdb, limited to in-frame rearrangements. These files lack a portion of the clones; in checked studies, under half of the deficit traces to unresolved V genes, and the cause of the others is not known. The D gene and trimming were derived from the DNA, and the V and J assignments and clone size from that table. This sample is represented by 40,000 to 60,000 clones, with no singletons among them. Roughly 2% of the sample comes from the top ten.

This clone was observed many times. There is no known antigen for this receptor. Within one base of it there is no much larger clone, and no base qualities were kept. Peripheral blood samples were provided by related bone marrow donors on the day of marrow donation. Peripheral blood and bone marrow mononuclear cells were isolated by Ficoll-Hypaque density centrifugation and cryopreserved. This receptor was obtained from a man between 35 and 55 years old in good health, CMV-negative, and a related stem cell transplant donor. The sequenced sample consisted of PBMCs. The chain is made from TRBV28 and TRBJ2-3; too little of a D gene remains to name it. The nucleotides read TGTGCCAGCACCAGGTACACAGATACGCAGTATTTT. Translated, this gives CASTRYTDTQYF.